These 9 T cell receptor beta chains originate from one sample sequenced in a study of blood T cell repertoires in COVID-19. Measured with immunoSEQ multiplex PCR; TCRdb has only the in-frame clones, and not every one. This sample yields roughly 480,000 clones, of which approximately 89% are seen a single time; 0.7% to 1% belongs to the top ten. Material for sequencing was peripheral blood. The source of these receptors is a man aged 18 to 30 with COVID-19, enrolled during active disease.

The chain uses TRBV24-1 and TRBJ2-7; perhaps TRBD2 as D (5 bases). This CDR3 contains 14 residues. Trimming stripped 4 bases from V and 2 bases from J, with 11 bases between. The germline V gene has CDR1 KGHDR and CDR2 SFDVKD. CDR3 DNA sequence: TGTGCCACCAGTGACTCCGGGGTAGCCTACGAGCAGTACTTC. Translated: CATSDSGVAYEQYF.

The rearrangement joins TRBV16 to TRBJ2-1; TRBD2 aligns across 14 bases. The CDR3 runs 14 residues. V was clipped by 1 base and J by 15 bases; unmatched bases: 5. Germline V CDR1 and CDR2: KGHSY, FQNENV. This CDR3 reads CASSQLTSGGGSFF. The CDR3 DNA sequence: TGTGCCAGCAGCCAATTGACTAGCGGGGGGGGCTCGTTCTTC.

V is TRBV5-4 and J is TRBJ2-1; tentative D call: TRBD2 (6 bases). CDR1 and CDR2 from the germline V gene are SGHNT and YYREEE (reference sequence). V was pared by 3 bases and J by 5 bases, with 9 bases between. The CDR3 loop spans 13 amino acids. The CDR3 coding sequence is TGTGCCAGCAGCTCGGGGAGGAACAATGAGCAGTTCTTC. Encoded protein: CASSSGRNNEQFF.

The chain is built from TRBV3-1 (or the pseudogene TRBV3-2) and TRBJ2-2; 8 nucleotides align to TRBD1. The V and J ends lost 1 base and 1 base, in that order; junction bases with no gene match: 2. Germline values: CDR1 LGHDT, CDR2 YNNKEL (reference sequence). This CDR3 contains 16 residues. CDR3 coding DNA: TGTGCCAGCAGCCAAGGTGGGACAGGGAACACCGGGGAGCTGTTTTTT. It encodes CASSQGGTGNTGELFF.

CDR3 nucleotide sequence: TGTGCCAGTAGTATAGGACTCAAAAACACTGAAGCTTTCTTT. It translates to CASSIGLKNTEAFF. The genes are TRBV19 and TRBJ1-1; D gene uncertain. Per the germline V gene, CDR1 is LNHDA and CDR2 is SQIVND (reference sequence). The CDR3 totals 14 residues. V dropped 1 base and J dropped 2 bases, with 8 bases sitting between them.

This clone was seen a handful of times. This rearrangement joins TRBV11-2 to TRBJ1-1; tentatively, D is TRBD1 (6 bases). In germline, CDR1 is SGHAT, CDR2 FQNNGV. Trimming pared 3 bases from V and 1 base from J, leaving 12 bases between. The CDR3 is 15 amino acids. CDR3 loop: CASSFGGFSNTEAFF. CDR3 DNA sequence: TGTGCCAGCAGCTTTGGGGGCTTCTCGAACACTGAAGCTTTCTTT.

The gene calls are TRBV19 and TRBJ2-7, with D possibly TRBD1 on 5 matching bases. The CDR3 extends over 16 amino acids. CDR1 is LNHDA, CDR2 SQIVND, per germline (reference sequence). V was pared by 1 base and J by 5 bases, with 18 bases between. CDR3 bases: TGTGCCAGTAGTATAGTTGGGGCAGGCGGTCTGGACGAGCAGTACTTC. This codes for CASSIVGAGGLDEQYF.

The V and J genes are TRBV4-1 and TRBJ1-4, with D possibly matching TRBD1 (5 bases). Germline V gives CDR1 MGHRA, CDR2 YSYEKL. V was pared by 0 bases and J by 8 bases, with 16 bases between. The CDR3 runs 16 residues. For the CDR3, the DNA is TGCGCCAGCAGCCAAGACTCTCAAGGGGCCGAGGAAAAACTGTTTTTT. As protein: CASSQDSQGAEEKLFF.

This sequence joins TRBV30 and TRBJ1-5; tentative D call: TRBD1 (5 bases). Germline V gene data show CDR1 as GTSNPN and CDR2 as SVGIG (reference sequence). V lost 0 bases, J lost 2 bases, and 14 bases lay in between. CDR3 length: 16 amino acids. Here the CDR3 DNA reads TGTGCCTGGAGTGTTGCTTGGGGAGGGGGCAATCAGCCCCAGCATTTT. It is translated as CAWSVAWGGGNQPQHF.